This T cell receptor delta chain originates from a study of gammadelta T cells in human blood. Findings and caveats of the study: Polyclonal expansion of innate γδ T cells after birth appeared microbially driven.

CDR1 GEAIGNYY and CDR2 EKD come from the germline V gene. This CDR3 has 15 amino acids. In this sample, this clone turned up a few times. The antigen is not known. A much larger clone sits a single nucleotide away, making a read error possible. The sample has other DNA sequences that encode this CDR3 too. TCRdb called clones anew from the RT-PCR reads with CATT. Altogether about 550 delta-chain clones are present, over 25% being singletons, with the ten largest covering 30% to 40%. This chain connects TRDV2 to TRDJ1; 8 bases match TRDD3. The sequence came from a human donor. The sample comprised Vgamma9Vdelta2 gamma-delta T cells from adult blood. CDR3 sequence (DNA): TGTGCCTGTGACACACTGGGGGCCAACACTGATAAACTCATCTTT. It yields the protein CACDTLGANTDKLIF.